This TCR beta chain was documented in a study of T cell repertoires in cytomegalovirus infection. Germline V lookup: CDR1 MNHEY, CDR2 SMNVEV (reference sequence). The CDR3 is made up of 15 amino acids. The germline V and J ends were trimmed by 8 bases and 6 bases, with 19 bases remaining between them. This clonotype has a count of ten or more. TCRdb reprocessed the reads with MiXCR, giving one entry per CDR3 protein. The sample holds hundreds of thousands of distinct CDR3 sequences, under 40% seen once. Material: PBMCs. The J gene is TRBJ2-2, the V gene TRBV27, with TRBD2 as a possible D gene (6 bases). This receptor was identified in a human donor in good health (CMV status not recorded). Some clones in this sample may be carry-over from other donors' samples. CDR3 nucleotides: TGTGCCAGCTCAGGACTCTCGAGGAGGGCCGGGGAGCTGTTTTTT. This gives the protein CASSGLSRRAGELFF.